This T cell receptor (beta chain) was sequenced for a study of regulatory T cells in long-lasting Graves disease. Study overall: Persistent Graves' disease required over 5 years of antithyroid drugs and positive TSH receptor antibodies. Study-wide results and caveats: Persistent disease samples used TRBV28, TRBJ1-2 and TRBJ2-5 preferentially.

CDR1 and CDR2 from the germline V gene are MNHNS and SASEGT. V gave up 6 bases and J gave up 4 bases; unmatched junction bases: 11. The CDR3 is 15 amino acids. In the case of this clonotype: The target antigen is unknown.

Sample time point: persistent/refractory GD, antithyroid drugs over 5 years with positive TRAb. Extracted PBMC RNA gave rise to the TCR library. All patients originated from an endocrinology department located in Xi'an, China. According to the study, TCR beta libraries were built with iRepertoire HTBI primers and CDR3-region Arm-PCR. TCRdb redid the calling of the multiplex PCR reads with MiXCR, one entry per CDR3 protein. The table has approximately 440,000 distinct CDR3 sequences, about 20% seen once. This receptor was obtained from a female donor with Graves disease. The chain carries TRBV6-1 and TRBJ1-1; the match to TRBD1 covers 7 bases. Here the sequenced sample was peripheral blood mononuclear cells (PBMCs), taken when the disease was refractory, from a patient treated with antithyroid drugs. The chain's CDR3 is CASSHGDRASTEAFF. CDR3 nucleotides: TGTGCCAGCAGCCACGGGGACAGAGCGAGCACTGAAGCTTTCTTT.